A single sample gave rise to the 8 T cell receptor beta chains below, sequenced in a study of Graves' ophthalmopathy and Graves' hyperthyroidism. Using RNA transcripts, the TCR beta CDR3 regions were amplified. HTBI primers were used in a first-round RT-PCR, which preceded a second-round multiplex PCR. Via MiXCR, TCRdb re-called the multiplex PCR reads, giving one row per CDR3 protein. The table lists a few hundred thousand distinct CDR3 sequences, about 40% of them singletons. Material: peripheral blood or thyroid tissue (not recorded which). The receptors were gathered from an adult man with Graves' hyperthyroidism.

This clonotype has at least ten counts. V and J are TRBV28 and TRBJ2-5; TRBD1 agrees at 8 bases. The V segment lost 5 bases and the J segment 4 bases; nucleotides outside the gene matches: 3. Looked up from germline, CDR1 is MDHEN and CDR2 is SYDVKM. This CDR3 comprises 13 residues. The CDR3 loop reads CASSQDRVETQYF. The CDR3 DNA reads TGTGCCAGCAGTCAGGACAGGGTAGAGACCCAGTACTTC.

The sample holds one count of this clonotype. V is TRBV2 and J is TRBJ2-5, with 7 bases aligning to TRBD1. Germline CDR1 SNHLY, CDR2 FYNNEI. The CDR3 extends over 15 amino acids. The junction had 11 bases not matched to a gene; V was cut back by 3 bases and J by 7 bases. CDR3 sequence: CASSEATGTGGTQYF. CDR3 bases: TGTGCCAGCAGTGAGGCGACAGGGACCGGCGGGACCCAGTACTTC.

This clonotype has more than one count but fewer than ten. J is TRBJ1-5 and V is TRBV6-5; 8 nucleotides line up with TRBD1. The CDR3 spans 16 residues. With 6 bases clipped from V and 6 bases from J, the junction kept 13 bases outside the gene matches. Germline CDR1 MNHEY, CDR2 SVGAGI. The CDR3 DNA is TGTGCCAGCAGCTATCTCACAGGACAGGGAGGTCAGCCCCAGCATTTT. Translating gives CASSYLTGQGGQPQHF.

The rearrangement joins TRBV19 to TRBJ1-4, with 9 bases fitting TRBD1. The CDR3 loop spans 20 amino acids. V lost 1 base to trimming and J lost 2 bases; unmatched junction nucleotides: 14. In germline, CDR1 is LNHDA, CDR2 SQIVND (reference sequence). The CDR3 DNA reads as TGTGCCAGTAGTATAGGATATCAGGGGACAGGGCGGAGGACTAATGAAAAACTGTTTTTT. Protein product: CASSIGYQGTGRRTNEKLFF.

This clonotype was counted ten times or more. Written as DNA, the CDR3 is TGTGCCAGCAGTTACTCGACGGGAACAGGAGAGACCCAGTACTTC. This gives the protein CASSYSTGTGETQYF. The chain carries TRBV6-5 and TRBJ2-5; TRBD1 or TRBD2 may be the D gene (5 bases each). This CDR3 region has 15 residues. Germline V gene lookup returns CDR1 MNHEY and CDR2 SVGAGI. Trimming left V 0 bases short and J 4 bases short, with 12 bases between.

CDR3 amino acids: CSFRWGTVQYF. CDR3 DNA: TGCAGCTTCCGCTGGGGAACGGTGCAGTACTTC. The chain employs TRBV29-1 and TRBJ2-7; D gene unclear. The ends were cut back, 8 bases at V and 9 bases at J, with 17 bases in the middle. Germline CDR1 and CDR2: SQVTM and ANQGSEA. The CDR3 covers 11 residues.

This chain links TRBV7-8 with TRBJ2-7; 9 positions agree with TRBD2. J was trimmed by 2 bases and V by 3 bases; bases with no gene match: 8. CDR1 is SGHVS and CDR2 is FQNEAQ in the germline V gene. This CDR3 region has 16 residues. For the CDR3, the DNA is TGTGCCAGCAGCTTCACCGGGACTAGCCAGCCCTACGAGCAGTACTTC. Its translation is CASSFTGTSQPYEQYF.

This chain connects TRBV4-1 to TRBJ2-2; D unclear. Germline V gives CDR1 MGHRA, CDR2 YSYEKL. Trimming took off 3 bases at V and 8 bases at J, with 7 bases between the two ends. CDR3 size: 12 residues. The CDR3, as DNA: TGCGCCAGCAGCCATGATTGGGGGGAGCTGTTTTTT. Translation: CASSHDWGELFF.